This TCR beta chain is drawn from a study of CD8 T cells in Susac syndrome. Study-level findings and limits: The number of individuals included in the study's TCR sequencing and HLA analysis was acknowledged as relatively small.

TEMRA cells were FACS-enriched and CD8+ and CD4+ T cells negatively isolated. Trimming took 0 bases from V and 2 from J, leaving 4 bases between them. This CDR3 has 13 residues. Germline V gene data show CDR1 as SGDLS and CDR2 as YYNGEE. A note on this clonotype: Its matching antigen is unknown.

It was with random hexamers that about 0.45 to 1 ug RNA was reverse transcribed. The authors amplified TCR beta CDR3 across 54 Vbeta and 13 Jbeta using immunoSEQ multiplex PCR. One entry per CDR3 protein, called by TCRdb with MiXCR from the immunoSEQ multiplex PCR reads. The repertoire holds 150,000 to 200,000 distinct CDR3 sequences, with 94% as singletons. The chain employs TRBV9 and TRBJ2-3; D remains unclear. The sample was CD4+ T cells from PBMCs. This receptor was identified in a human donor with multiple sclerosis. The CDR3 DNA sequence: TGTGCCAGCAGCGTAGACGTCACAGATACGCAGTATTTT. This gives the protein CASSVDVTDTQYF.